This T cell receptor (beta chain) is drawn from a study of blood T cell repertoires in COVID-19. Study background: The origin of the acute and convalescent COVID-19 samples was the United States, Italy and Spain. PBMCs, B-cell-depleted T cells, or T cells were the source of the cDNA or gDNA that made up the material.

V gave up 0 bases and J gave up 0 bases, with 10 bases separating them. Germline V gene lookup returns CDR1 SGHRS and CDR2 YFSETQ. The CDR3 extends over 16 amino acids. Source study methods: Reference gene primer amplification gave nucleated cell count estimates. Libraries were prepared by immunoSEQ multiplex PCR; TCRdb keeps only in-frame clonotypes and omits some of them. The V and J calls and the clone size are those of that table, but D and trimming were determined from the DNA. The data show roughly 99,000 clones, 84% seen once. The rearrangement links TRBV5-1 to TRBJ2-1; D might be TRBD2 (5 bases). This receptor was taken from a human donor in a cohort sampled during active COVID-19. The sequencing sample was made of peripheral blood. The CDR3 region is CASSLVTGGSYNEQFF. The DNA for the CDR3 is TGCGCCAGCAGCTTGGTAACCGGAGGCTCCTACAATGAGCAGTTCTTC.